This T cell receptor (beta chain) was identified in a study of blood T cell repertoires in COVID-19 (TCRdb year 2020). Background on the whole study: The collaborator samples originated in the United States, Italy and Spain and spanned the acute and convalescent phases of COVID-19. The material from the prospective study consisted of cDNA or gDNA derived from T cells, B-cell-depleted T cells, or PBMCs. The dataset comprised deeply sampled blood TCRbeta repertoires from subjects exposed to, actively infected with, or recovered from COVID-19. The repertoires were released in a freely available public database intended as a resource for research on the immune response to SARS-CoV-2. Samples were obtained from the ongoing ImmuneRACE study (first 160 participants) and from about 1,300 subjects provided by 6 global collaborators. Nearly every sample came with metadata listing a de-identified subject ID, COVID-19 status, age in years and sex. Where available, HLA class I and class II types were taken from metadata supplied by the sample provider and were not determined by assay-based typing. General findings and caveats noted by the study authors: How much clinical and demographic metadata was included differed by source and by participant, and the metadata was provided uncurated.

TCRbeta CDR3 regions were amplified from genomic DNA using the immunoSEQ Assay, a bias-controlled multiplex PCR. The source study handled its data this way. Within the assay, amplification of reference gene primers was used to estimate how many nucleated cells each sample contained. To quantify the absolute abundance of each unique TCRbeta CDR3 rearrangement, sequence reads were collapsed and filtered. Productive Simpson clonality was computed per sample as the square root of Simpson's diversity index over productive rearrangements. TCRdb mirrors the immuneACCESS table, restricted to in-frame sequences. Some clones are absent from its copies; in checked studies, under half trace to an unresolved V gene, and the reason for the others is unknown. The D gene and trimming were derived from the DNA, and the V and J assignments and clone size from that table. The sample yields 40,000 or so clones; around nine tenths were counted once. Of the sample, roughly an eighth is held by the ten largest clones.

Each collaborating institution followed its own protocols to collect whole blood in K2EDTA tubes. For TCRbeta analysis, collaborator samples were shipped as frozen whole blood, as isolated PBMCs, or as DNA extracted from either sample type. Its CDR3 holds 13 amino acids, cysteine through phenylalanine. The read is trimmed to its CDR3 DNA, 39 bases read in frame from base 1. V and J are truncated by 6 bases and 6 bases respectively, leaving an intervening sequence of 12 bases. In the germline V gene, CDR1 corresponds to MNHEY and CDR2 to SVGAGI. As concerns this clone: The antigen it recognizes is unknown. Base qualities are not recorded, but no much larger clone differs from it by a single base.

The sequence is built from TRBV6-5 and TRBJ2-1; a tentative D call is TRBD2 (5 bases match). Sequencing used peripheral blood. The TCR was taken from a human donor in a cohort sampled during active COVID-19. The DNA is as follows: TGTGCCAGCAGCAATCTAGCAAGCAATGAGCAGTTCTTC. This is translated as CASSNLASNEQFF.